One and the same sample provided the 2 T cell receptor beta chains below, sequenced in a study of sequential checkpoint blockade in melanoma. The treatment denotes: randomized to nivolumab then ipilimumab (arm A) or the reverse (arm B). The protocol was immunoSEQ multiplex PCR, while the TCRdb copy is restricted to in-frame clones and leaves out a portion. This table has tens of thousands of clones, around 75% appearing once. This specimen was CD8+ T cells sorted from blood (inferred from file names), taken from a patient given nivolumab and ipilimumab in sequence. Receptors were obtained from a human donor with melanoma.

This clone was seen once. This chain connects TRBV7-8 to TRBJ1-2; 7 bases align to TRBD1. This CDR3 comprises 22 residues. Trimming took 5 bases from V and 6 from J; bases not matched to a gene: 33. Germline V gives CDR1 SGHVS, CDR2 FQNEAQ. The CDR3 DNA follows: TGTGCCAGCAGCCGCAGGGGGACAGACTTCCAATTGGCTCTATCGGGGCCTGATGGCTACACCTTC. Protein: CASSRRGTDFQLALSGPDGYTF.

The chain recombines TRBV23-1 with TRBJ2-3, with 12 bases identical to TRBD2. TRBV23-1 is placed among ORFs of uncertain function. The trim removed 3 bases at V and 5 bases at J, leaving 9 bases unmatched. The CDR3 runs to 17 residues. The chain's CDR3 is CASSHSLAGGRVDTQYF. CDR3 sequence (DNA): TGCGCCAGCAGTCATTCTCTAGCGGGGGGGCGGGTAGATACGCAGTATTTT.